A single TCR beta chain is shown here with its context. Its recognized antigen is unknown. No base-level quality is on record; no much larger clone is a single base apart. This sample was taken from a study of beta chain features in type 1 diabetes (dated by TCRdb to between 2017 and 2018). General notes on the study: Mean age, gender distribution, total cell number and subset yield were not different between patients and healthy donors. A total of roughly 110 million sorted cells were examined across all samples, and the number of cells per subset was strongly correlated with RNA yield. In the study, TCRB repertoires of sorted circulating CD4+ T cell subsets from recently diagnosed type 1 diabetes patients were compared with those of matched healthy donors. Regulatory and stem cell-like memory subsets were isolated from only 8 patients and roughly eight healthy donors, whereas naive and central memory subsets came from all 30 or so donors. Broader findings and caveats from the paper: PCR may preferentially amplify shorter templates, but because patient and control samples were amplified and corrected together, any resulting skew would affect both groups equally. A moderate but significant shortening of TCRB CDR3 length was observed in type 1 diabetes patients in all four CD4+ subsets. The naive, central memory and regulatory TCRB repertoires appeared to resemble one another more closely among patients than among healthy donors. Sequencing cDNA rather than genomic DNA could over-represent highly expressing activated cells, although activation and CD3 levels did not differ between groups. Only small numbers of individuals were included in the HLA sub-analyses, which left unresolved whether HLA type had any influence on TCRB rearrangement. Fewer insertions and more nucleotide deletions at VDJ recombination sites were observed in patients with type 1 diabetes, implying thymic rearrangement abnormalities.

The High Capacity cDNA Reverse Transcription Kit was used to reverse transcribe all of the isolated RNA, meaning that expressed TCRB transcripts were what got sequenced. Deep immunoSEQ sequencing was performed on naive, central memory and regulatory T cell samples, with an average of about 3.6 million total reads per sample. After sorted cells were lysed in RLT buffer, RNA was extracted with DNase-treated RNeasy Micro or Mini kits, with the choice depending on cell number. To prevent cross-contamination, every cell subset was processed on its own, while patient and healthy donor samples were processed together. The immunoSEQ multiplex PCR was used to amplify TCRB sequences from cDNA, generating 87-bp fragments that spanned the CDR3 region. The amplicons were sequenced using the Illumina HiSeq platform. The original methods were these. PCR bias was corrected computationally using synthetic template baselines, and reads within Hamming distance 2 were collapsed, with unmergeable singletons discarded. By aligning reads against IMGT, V, D and J genes, CDR3 length, and insertions or deletions at six rearrangement sites were assigned. Clonotype counts were normalized to sorted cell number within each subset before computing true diversity and Gini coefficients with the tcR R package. Repertoire sharing was quantified using the overlap coefficient calculated on TCRB nucleotide sequences. In its TCRdb copy, this immuneACCESS table keeps in-frame sequences only and misses some clones. Where compared with another copy, unresolved V genes explain less than half of these, and the others have no known cause. That table furnishes V, J and clone size, whereas the DNA furnished D and trimming. A total of some 370,000 clones appear in this sample, around 9.6% of them only once. The ten most abundant clones make up around 0.66% of the sample.

A single peripheral blood draw of around 120 mL on average was collected from each donor into heparinised tubes. Using a panel that included CD45RO, CCR7, CD25, CD127, CD95 and CD27, naive, central memory, regulatory and stem cell-like memory CD4+ T cells were sorted on a BD FACSAria II. Every sorted population had a purity above 98%. PBMCs were isolated right away by Lymphoprep density gradient centrifugation and were stained directly, without culture. So that batch effects would be minimized, each experiment stained and sorted samples in pairs, pairing one healthy donor with one patient. The CDR3, from cysteine to phenylalanine, totals 14 residues. The sequence is cut down to CDR3 DNA, 42 bases in frame from base 1. Reading the germline V gene gives CDR1 SNHLY and CDR2 FYNNEI. Relative to germline, V is missing 1 base and J is missing 4 bases, with 3 bases of the junction outside any gene match.

The chain couples TRBV2 to TRBJ2-7; TRBD1 fits 8 bases in the junction. The source is a young man with type 1 diabetes. Specimen: central memory CD4+ T cells from blood. DNA sequence: TGTGCCAGCAGTGAAGACCGGACAGGGTACGAGCAGTACTTC. The resulting protein is CASSEDRTGYEQYF.